The next 17 T cell receptor beta chains were all read from a single sample in a study of blood T cell repertoires in COVID-19. Data came from immunoSEQ multiplex PCR; TCRdb stores just in-frame clones and leaves some out. The sample holds about 210,000 clones; 65% to 85% are singletons and the top ten take about 7.4%. The sequencing input was peripheral blood. The source of these receptors is a woman in her 50s with acute or convalescent COVID-19.

The rearrangement links TRBV24-1 to TRBJ2-3, with D possibly being TRBD2 (7 bases). The CDR3 runs to 16 residues. V lost 2 bases and J 4 bases, leaving 15 bases between the germline ends. Germline CDR1 is KGHDR and CDR2 is SFDVKD. CDR3 region: CATSDWGPAGADTQYF. CDR3 nucleotides: TGTGCCACCAGTGATTGGGGGCCGGCGGGAGCAGATACGCAGTATTTT.

The chain has TRBV19 and TRBJ1-6, with D hard to call. Germline CDR1 and CDR2: LNHDA and SQIVND (reference sequence). V lost 3 bases and J 10 bases, leaving 16 bases between the germline ends. This CDR3 has 15 residues. CDR3 sequence: CASSIVSTAGSPLHF. In DNA, the CDR3 is TGTGCCAGTAGTATCGTCAGCACCGCGGGCTCACCCCTCCACTTT.

The rearrangement links TRBV3-1 (or the pseudogene TRBV3-2) to TRBJ2-5; 12 bases line up with TRBD1. Per germline, CDR1 LGHDT and CDR2 YNNKEL (reference sequence). Germline trimming cut 2 bases from V and 3 bases from J; bases unmatched to any gene: 13. CDR3 length: 19 amino acids. The CDR3 DNA reads as TGTGCCAGCAGCCAATTACTACCGGGACAGGGGGCCTCCGAAGAGACCCAGTACTTC. The encoded protein is CASSQLLPGQGASEETQYF.

The chain is built from TRBV10-3 and TRBJ2-7; 7 bases agree with TRBD2. CDR3 length: 16 residues. The germline gives CDR1 ENHRY, CDR2 SYGVKD. The V gene end was trimmed by 3 bases and the J gene end by 0 bases; junction bases not matched to a gene: 8. The CDR3 loop reads CAISDSKRGSSYEQYF. The CDR3 DNA reads TGTGCCATCAGTGACTCGAAGCGGGGCAGCTCCTACGAGCAGTACTTC.

J is TRBJ2-7 and V is TRBV18; a weak D match, TRBD1 (6 bases). Trimming pared 3 bases from V and 2 bases from J, leaving 14 bases between. The germline gives CDR1 KGHSH, CDR2 LQKENI. The CDR3 runs 15 residues. The CDR3 spells CASSPPNRDTYEQYF. DNA of the CDR3: TGTGCCAGCTCACCTCCCAACCGGGACACCTACGAGCAGTACTTC.

The chain is built from TRBV2 and TRBJ2-7; D call uncertain. Germline CDR1 and CDR2: SNHLY and FYNNEI. Trimming pared 3 bases from V and 0 bases from J, leaving 6 bases between. The CDR3 is 13 amino acids. The CDR3 bases are TGTGCCAGCAGTGACGACAACTCCTACGAGCAGTACTTC. Encoded protein: CASSDDNSYEQYF.

This clone was counted between two and nine times. The chain uses TRBV5-6 and TRBJ1-2; 7 bases match TRBD1. Germline CDR1 reads SGHDT; CDR2 reads YYEEEE. V lost 3 bases to trimming and J lost 4 bases; unmatched junction nucleotides: 6. The CDR3 runs 14 residues. The CDR3 DNA follows: TGTGCCAGCAGCTCGGGACAGCGGACCTATGGCTACACCTTC. Protein product: CASSSGQRTYGYTF.

This CDR3 is CASSEGLTGAPWDTQYF. The CDR3 DNA follows: TGTGCCAGCAGTGAAGGATTGACAGGCGCTCCGTGGGATACGCAGTATTTT. The chain recombines TRBV2 with TRBJ2-3; maybe TRBD1 (6 bases). CDR3 size: 17 residues. Trimming left V 1 base short and J 6 bases short, with 20 bases between. In germline, CDR1 is SNHLY, CDR2 FYNNEI.

This chain connects TRBV5-1 to TRBJ2-7; perhaps TRBD2 as D (7 bases). Per the germline V gene, CDR1 is SGHRS and CDR2 is YFSETQ. V lost 4 bases and J lost 7, with 18 bases in between. The CDR3 is 14 residues long. CDR3 sequence reads: CASSPGGLQAEQYF. The CDR3 DNA reads TGCGCCAGCAGCCCCGGGGGGCTCCAGGCGGAGCAGTACTTC.

The chain couples TRBV19 to TRBJ2-4; D remains ambiguous. Trimming took 5 bases from V and 8 from J, leaving 13 bases between them. The CDR3 is 13 amino acids. Germline values: CDR1 LNHDA, CDR2 SQIVND (reference sequence). Here the CDR3 reads CASSHPSWDIQYF. The CDR3 DNA follows: TGTGCCAGTAGTCACCCTAGTTGGGACATTCAGTACTTC.

The sample holds one count of this clone. The J gene is TRBJ2-2, the V gene TRBV18, with a tentative D call TRBD2 (5 bases). Germline V gene sequence: CDR1 KGHSH, CDR2 LQKENI. The length of the CDR3 is 14 residues. V lost 0 bases, J lost 3 bases, and 5 bases lay in between. CDR3 residues: CASSPPGDTGELFF. In DNA, the CDR3 is TGTGCCAGCTCACCACCGGGAGACACCGGGGAGCTGTTTTTT.

This chain joins TRBV5-1 and TRBJ2-3; TRBD1 might be the D (6 bases). With 1 base removed from V and 0 bases from J, the gap between germline ends came to 6 bases. In germline, CDR1 is SGHRS, CDR2 YFSETQ. The CDR3 is 14 amino acids. Here the CDR3 reads CASSLTGSTDTQYF. The CDR3 coding sequence is TGCGCCAGCAGCTTGACAGGGAGCACAGATACGCAGTATTTT.

This clone appeared once. This chain joins TRBV19 and TRBJ2-1; TRBD1 might be the D (6 bases). The CDR3 is made up of 12 amino acids. Looked up from germline, CDR1 is LNHDA and CDR2 is SQIVND (reference sequence). The V and J ends lost 4 bases and 7 bases respectively, with 8 bases between them. CDR3: CASSTRGNEQFF. CDR3 nucleotide sequence: TGTGCCAGTAGTACTAGGGGGAATGAGCAGTTCTTC.

The chain joins TRBV19 to TRBJ2-7; 8 bases are shared with TRBD1. The junction had 14 bases not matched to a gene; V was cut back by 6 bases and J by 4 bases. Germline V gene data show CDR1 as LNHDA and CDR2 as SQIVND (reference sequence). This CDR3 is 16 amino acids long. For the CDR3, the DNA is TGTGCCAGTAGCTCGGTGGCAGGGGGCTATTGGTACGAGCAGTACTTC. As protein: CASSSVAGGYWYEQYF.

A few counts support this clone. The chain combines TRBV11-2 with TRBJ2-3, with D perhaps TRBD2 (6 bases). The CDR3 extends over 18 amino acids. The germline gives CDR1 SGHAT, CDR2 FQNNGV. V lost 1 base, J lost 1 base, and 18 bases lay in between. The CDR3, as DNA: TGTGCCAGCAGCTTAGTATTTCGGTCCGGGGAGGGCACAGATACGCAGTATTTT. This translates into CASSLVFRSGEGTDTQYF.

The chain couples TRBV19 to TRBJ1-5; weak D call: TRBD1 (5 bases). This CDR3 has 16 residues. V lost 3 bases to trimming and J lost 2 bases, with 14 bases between them. Germline V gives CDR1 LNHDA, CDR2 SQIVND (reference sequence). The chain's CDR3 is CASSMGSGVRNQPQHF. CDR3 DNA: TGTGCCAGTAGTATGGGTTCGGGGGTGCGCAATCAGCCCCAGCATTTT.

The chain joins TRBV19 to TRBJ2-2; 7 bases are shared with TRBD2. V was clipped by 5 bases and J by 8 bases; unmatched bases: 8. The CDR3 length is 14 residues. The V gene's germline CDR1 is LNHDA and CDR2 SQIVND (reference sequence). CDR3 protein: CASSVGLPSGELFF. The CDR3 bases are TGTGCCAGTAGTGTGGGACTACCAAGTGGGGAGCTGTTTTTT.